Below are 20 T cell receptor beta chains sequenced from a single sample in a study of cytomegalovirus exposure and HLA in healthy donors (dated by TCRdb to the late 2010s). The protocol used for the library was the immunoSEQ multiplex PCR assay. For the multiplex PCR, a mixture combining 60 forward primers for TCR Vbeta segments and 13 reverse primers for TCR Jbeta segments was used. TCRdb stores this immuneACCESS table with in-frame sequences only. Part of the clones is absent; in the studies checked, under half of the shortfall reflects unresolved V genes, and no reason is known for the rest. The sample table holds over 250,000 clones, of which 65% to 85% were seen once. The ten largest clones add up to over 2% of the sample. Sequenced sample: PBMCs. All receptors derive from a female donor in good health and CMV-seronegative.

V gene TRBV6-5 combines with J gene TRBJ2-7, with a possible D match to TRBD1 (6 bases). Germline loops: CDR1 MNHEY, CDR2 SVGAGI. The CDR3 runs 11 residues. Trimming pared 6 bases from V and 5 bases from J, leaving 8 bases between. CDR3 region: CASREGDEQYF. In DNA form, the CDR3 reads TGTGCCAGCAGAGAGGGGGACGAGCAGTACTTC.

J is TRBJ2-2 and V is TRBV6-1, with D maybe TRBD2 (5 bases). Trimming stripped 5 bases from V and 5 bases from J, with 15 bases between. The CDR3 extends over 15 amino acids. The germline V gene encodes CDR1 MNHNS and CDR2 SASEGT. CDR3 loop: CASSRRQAPTGELFF. The CDR3 DNA reads TGTGCCAGCAGTAGGAGGCAGGCGCCTACCGGGGAGCTGTTTTTT.

The chain links TRBV4-2 to TRBJ2-7, with 7 bases identical to TRBD2. The trim removed 4 bases at V and 4 bases at J, leaving 10 bases unmatched. From germline, CDR1 is LGHNA and CDR2 YNFKEQ. This CDR3 region has 15 residues. CDR3 nucleotides: TGTGCCAGCAGCCGAGCGACAGCGGGGCGTTACGAGCAGTACTTC. Translation gives CASSRATAGRYEQYF.

CDR3: CASSLTGGNKNEQFF. CDR3 nucleotides: TGTGCCAGCAGTTTAACAGGGGGGAACAAGAATGAGCAGTTCTTC. The chain combines TRBV28 with TRBJ2-1, with 8 positions matching TRBD1. V was clipped by 2 bases and J by 7 bases; unmatched bases: 7. In germline, CDR1 is MDHEN, CDR2 SYDVKM. The CDR3 length is 15 residues.

This clone has only one observation. DNA of the CDR3: TGTGCCAGCAGCCTACAGGGGAACTATGGCTACACCTTC. It is translated as CASSLQGNYGYTF. The gene calls are TRBV9 and TRBJ1-2; 7 positions agree with TRBD1. J was trimmed by 2 bases and V by 4 bases; bases with no gene match: 2. This CDR3 is built from 13 residues. The germline V gene encodes CDR1 SGDLS and CDR2 YYNGEE.

On this clone: The same CDR3 is also encoded by other DNA sequences in this sample. This chain joins TRBV5-4 and TRBJ1-4, with no clear D. Germline-derived CDR1 and CDR2 are SGHNT and YYREEE (reference sequence). The ends were cut back, 4 bases at V and 8 bases at J, with 18 bases in the middle. The CDR3 runs to 15 residues. CDR3 protein: CASSIGMELNEKLFF. For the CDR3, the DNA is TGTGCCAGCAGCATTGGTATGGAGCTTAACGAAAAACTGTTTTTT.

The rearrangement links TRBV30 to TRBJ2-4, with TRBD2 matching over 7 bases. This CDR3 has 14 residues. CDR1 and CDR2 from the germline V gene are GTSNPN and SVGIG (reference sequence). V lost 0 bases, J lost 4 bases, and 3 bases stayed unmatched. CDR3 in amino acids: CAWSVWGGKNIQYF. The CDR3 coding sequence is TGTGCCTGGAGTGTGTGGGGGGGGAAAAACATTCAGTACTTC.

With regard to this clone: This CDR3 is also generated by other DNA sequences in the sample. The chain couples TRBV6-6 to TRBJ2-1, with TRBD2 as a possible D gene (5 bases). The V and J ends lost 0 bases and 3 bases respectively, with 6 bases between them. Germline values: CDR1 MNHNY, CDR2 SVGAGI (reference sequence). The CDR3 length is 14 residues. CDR3 residues: CASSYSRVYNEQFF. CDR3 DNA sequence: TGTGCCAGCAGTTACTCGAGGGTCTACAATGAGCAGTTCTTC.

This clone was seen a few times. J is TRBJ2-5 and V is TRBV15, with D hard to call. Germline V gene lookup returns CDR1 LNHNV and CDR2 YYDKDF (reference sequence). CDR3 length equals 13 residues. The V end was cut by 9 bases, the J end by 0 bases, with 11 bases between. Written as DNA, the CDR3 is TGTGCCACGCAGTCTAGAGACCAAGAGACCCAGTACTTC. Translation gives CATQSRDQETQYF.

The genes are TRBV19 and TRBJ2-5; 7 bases are a match to TRBD2. CDR3 length: 13 residues. Germline assignment: CDR1 LNHDA and CDR2 SQIVND (reference sequence). The V segment lost 4 bases and the J segment 2 bases; nucleotides outside the gene matches: 1. This chain's CDR3 is CASSTSGQETQYF. For the CDR3, the DNA is TGTGCCAGTAGTACTAGCGGACAAGAGACCCAGTACTTC.

V usage is TRBV6-4 and J usage is TRBJ2-7, with TRBD1 identical over 7 bases. Germline trimming cut 7 bases from V and 2 bases from J; bases unmatched to any gene: 5. The V gene's germline CDR1 is MRHNA and CDR2 SNTAGT. This CDR3 is 13 amino acids long. For the CDR3, the DNA is TGTGCCAGCATTAACAGGGGCACCTACGAGCAGTACTTC. Protein product: CASINRGTYEQYF.

A few counts support this clone. J is TRBJ2-5 and V is TRBV6-5, with 7 bases aligning to TRBD1. In germline, CDR1 is MNHEY, CDR2 SVGAGI. After removal of 0 bases from V and 7 bases from J, the junction contained 8 bases not matched to a gene. This CDR3 spans 15 amino acids. The CDR3 DNA is TGTGCCAGCAGTTACTCAAACCAGGGGGTCTGGACCCAGTACTTC. This codes for CASSYSNQGVWTQYF.

This chain uses TRBV30 with TRBJ1-1; D uncertain. Germline assignment: CDR1 GTSNPN and CDR2 SVGIG (reference sequence). V gave up 1 base and J gave up 1 base, with 7 bases separating them. This CDR3 spans 13 amino acids. CDR3 nucleotide sequence: TGTGCCTGGAGTGGAGCAGGGAACACTGAAGCTTTCTTT. Translation gives CAWSGAGNTEAFF.

The chain carries TRBV10-1 and TRBJ2-3; 12 bases fit TRBD2. Germline V CDR1 and CDR2: WNHNN, SYGVQD (reference sequence). The CDR3 is 14 amino acids. Trimming cost V 7 bases and J 6 bases; bases outside gene matches: 5. In DNA form, the CDR3 reads TGCGCCAGCACCCGGACTAGCGGGATGGATACGCAGTATTTT. It translates to CASTRTSGMDTQYF.

This chain uses TRBV18 with TRBJ2-3; a possible D gene is TRBD1 (5 bases). The CDR3 extends over 15 amino acids. V lost 6 bases to trimming and J lost 2 bases, with 15 bases between them. Germline assignment: CDR1 KGHSH and CDR2 LQKENI. For the CDR3, the DNA is TGTGCCAGCTCTCGACAGAAAGGGGCCACAGATACGCAGTATTTT. Residues: CASSRQKGATDTQYF. Supplemented by reference TRBV18 and TRBJ2-3, the full variable domain reads NAGVMQNPRHLVRRRGQEARLRCSPMKGHSHVYWYRQLPEEGLKFMVYLQKENIIDESGMPKERFSAEFPKEGPSILRIQQVVRGDSAAYFCASSRQKGATDTQYFGPGTRLTVL.

J is TRBJ2-7 and V is TRBV7-8; D remains unclear. The length of the CDR3 is 11 residues. Germline CDR1 SGHVS, CDR2 FQNEAQ. The V end was cut by 5 bases, the J end by 1 base, with 3 bases between. CDR3 loop: CASSHSYEQYF. For the CDR3, the DNA is TGTGCCAGCAGCCATTCCTACGAGCAGTACTTC. The variable domain in full, with the rest retrieved from reference TRBV7-8 and TRBJ2-7, is GAGVSQSPRYKVAKRGQDVALRCDPISGHVSLFWYQQALGQGPEFLTYFQNEAQLDKSGLPSDRFFAERPEGSVSTLKIQRTQQEDSAVYLCASSHSYEQYFGPGTRLTVT.

The chain has TRBV9 and TRBJ2-3; 13 nucleotides agree with TRBD2. CDR3 length: 18 amino acids. With V trimmed by 0 bases and J by 4 bases, 8 bases remained unmatched. Germline V gene sequence: CDR1 SGDLS, CDR2 YYNGEE. DNA for the CDR3: TGTGCCAGCAGCGTAGCTACAATAACTAGCGGGAGGGCAGATACGCAGTATTTT. Amino acid sequence: CASSVATITSGRADTQYF.

This clone was counted between two and nine times. This rearrangement joins TRBV18 to TRBJ2-7, with a tentative D call TRBD1 (6 bases). In germline, CDR1 is KGHSH, CDR2 LQKENI. Trimming took off 5 bases at V and 2 bases at J, with 10 bases between the two ends. This CDR3 comprises 13 residues. CDR3 loop: CASSARGPYEQYF. The CDR3 region has the DNA TGTGCCAGCTCAGCCAGGGGACCCTACGAGCAGTACTTC.

The V and J genes are TRBV2 and TRBJ2-7; D perhaps matches TRBD2 (6 bases). The V end was cut by 8 bases, the J end by 3 bases, with 11 bases between. Germline assignment: CDR1 SNHLY and CDR2 FYNNEI. The CDR3 loop spans 12 amino acids. CDR3: CASLLEGYEQYF. The CDR3 DNA reads TGTGCCAGCCTGTTGGAGGGCTACGAGCAGTACTTC. Looking up the rest from reference TRBV2 and TRBJ2-7 gives the full variable domain: EPEVTQTPSHQVTQMGQEVILRCVPISNHLYFYWYRQILGQKVEFLVSFYNNEISEKSEIFDDQFSVERPDGSNFTLKIRSTKLEDSAMYFCASLLEGYEQYFGPGTRLTVT.

The CDR3 region is CASSPPRGRSGTYEQYF. CDR3 DNA sequence: TGTGCCAGCTCACCACCCCGGGGTAGAAGCGGGACCTACGAGCAGTACTTC. The chain links TRBV18 to TRBJ2-7, with 7 bases matching TRBD2. The CDR3 contains 17 residues. From germline, CDR1 is KGHSH and CDR2 LQKENI. Trimming at V came to 0 bases and at J to 2 bases, leaving 10 bases not matched to a gene.